A single sample is the source of the 8 T cell receptor beta chains below, sequenced in a study of T cells in Graves' hyperthyroidism and ophthalmopathy (dated by TCRdb to between 2018 and 2020). Receptor libraries were prepared by multiplex PCR. Data came from an Illumina HiSeq 2000. The TCR beta CDR3 regions were amplified from the RNA transcripts. The first round of RT-PCR for the TCR CDR3 was performed with the HTBI primer set and the Qiagen OneStep RT-PCR kit. Using fastp trimming at Q25 and MiXCR clonotype assembly, TCRdb reanalyzed the public sequencing data and kept in-frame beta chains. Each record represents a unique CDR3 protein, reported with the most common genes and DNA among its rows. This sample gives around 580,000 distinct CDR3 sequences in total; about half of them show up just once. About 8.3% of the sample goes to the ten largest clones. The specimen sequenced was peripheral blood or thyroid tissue (not recorded which). These receptors all come from a woman aged 18-30 years with Graves' hyperthyroidism.

The chain employs TRBV15 and TRBJ2-7; TRBD2 matches 9 bases. With 5 bases clipped from V and 0 bases from J, the junction kept 5 bases outside the gene matches. The CDR3 is 15 amino acids. The germline V gene encodes CDR1 LNHNV and CDR2 YYDKDF (reference sequence). This CDR3 is CATSSSGTVSYEQYF. CDR3 DNA: TGTGCCACCAGCTCTAGCGGGACGGTCTCCTACGAGCAGTACTTC.

This clonotype has at least ten counts. J is TRBJ1-2 and V is TRBV6-5; the D is unclear. The V end was cut by 6 bases, the J end by 3 bases, with 14 bases between. Germline V gene lookup returns CDR1 MNHEY and CDR2 SVGAGI. This CDR3 contains 14 residues. The CDR3 coding sequence is TGTGCCAGCAGACGAATAGGTTCGGACTATGGCTACACCTTC. As protein: CASRRIGSDYGYTF.

This clonotype was seen at least ten times. The CDR3 here is CASSQLQGTTGEQYF. CDR3 DNA: TGCGCCAGCAGCCAATTACAGGGAACGACCGGCGAGCAGTACTTC. The chain links TRBV4-1 to TRBJ2-7; tentative D call: TRBD1 (6 bases). V was trimmed by 2 bases and J by 6 bases, leaving 17 bases between them. CDR1 MGHRA and CDR2 YSYEKL come from the germline V gene. This CDR3 spans 15 amino acids.

This clonotype was recorded at least ten times. This sequence joins TRBV4-1 and TRBJ1-4, with D uncertain. V dropped 0 bases and J dropped 7 bases, with 15 bases sitting between them. The CDR3 has 16 amino acids. Germline V gives CDR1 MGHRA, CDR2 YSYEKL. This chain's CDR3 is CASSQEAVAMREKLFF. As DNA, the CDR3 is TGCGCCAGCAGCCAAGAAGCAGTGGCGATGCGTGAAAAACTGTTTTTT.

Concerning this clonotype: One end of the junction does not line up with germline, which may come from a read error. The rearrangement links TRBV7-3 to TRBJ2-6; D unresolved. Germline assignment: CDR1 SGHTA and CDR2 FQGTGA. This CDR3 region has 13 residues. CDR3 amino acids: CASSLTSGATEAF. CDR3 nucleotide sequence: TGTGCCAGCAGCTTAACGTCGGGCGCCACTGAAGCTTTC.

This chain links TRBV19 with TRBJ2-6; TRBD2 matches at 8 bases. This CDR3 contains 18 residues. Germline V CDR1 and CDR2: LNHDA, SQIVND (reference sequence). J gave up 5 bases and V 3 bases, and 12 bases lay outside the gene matches. The CDR3 loop is CASSIRTGFSGRANVLTF. Here the CDR3 DNA reads TGTGCCAGTAGTATTCGTACAGGGTTTAGCGGGAGGGCCAACGTCCTGACTTTC.

In DNA, the CDR3 is TGTGCCACGGAAACCGGGACAGGGGTCTTCGGTTATGGCTACACCTTC. Translated, it gives CATETGTGVFGYGYTF. The rearrangement links TRBV24-1 to TRBJ1-2; the match to TRBD1 covers 10 bases. J lost 5 bases, V lost 10 bases, and 15 bases had no gene match. This CDR3 is 16 amino acids long. Germline values: CDR1 KGHDR, CDR2 SFDVKD.

This clonotype has more than one count but fewer than ten. The rearrangement joins TRBV5-1 to TRBJ2-2; no reliable D call. The CDR3 loop spans 14 amino acids. V was cut by 2 bases and J by 4 bases, with 9 bases left in between. Germline loops: CDR1 SGHRS, CDR2 YFSETQ. The CDR3 coding sequence is TGCGCCAGCAGCTTTCGGGCAGTCACCGGGGAGCTGTTTTTT. This gives the protein CASSFRAVTGELFF.